This T cell receptor (beta chain) was captured in a study of CD8+ T cells in alopecia areata (dated by TCRdb to 2016 to 2018). Study-level background: Skin from C3H/HeJ donors aged roughly 6-13 months with spontaneous alopecia was grafted onto female C3H/HeJ recipients aged roughly 6-10 weeks. Scalp clonality was compared across normal scalp (n=4), patchy alopecia areata scalp (n=8), and alopecia totalis/universalis scalp (n=8). RNA was extracted with the PAXgene miRNA kit for fixed scalp, the miRNeasy kit for PBMCs, and the RNeasy kit for mouse skin. TCRbeta CDR3 regions were amplified by immunoSEQ multiplex PCR using 35 Vbeta forward and 13 Jbeta reverse primers. On the human side, TCRbeta sequencing was run on scalp tissue and on sorted CD4+ and CD8+ peripheral blood T cells from healthy controls and from alopecia areata patients with either patchy or totalis/universalis disease. To study T cell clonal expansion in alopecia areata, the researchers applied high-throughput TCRbeta sequencing to both the C3H/HeJ mouse model and human patients.

The method behind the library was the immunoSEQ multiplex PCR assay. For TCR sequencing, RNA was extracted from every sample and reverse transcribed into cDNA to serve as template. SuperScript III was used to make first-strand cDNA, primed with a 2:1 mix of oligo-dT and random hexamers. A synthetic immune receptor repertoire was used to gauge amplification bias, and whatever bias remained was removed computationally. Sequencing of the libraries was done on Illumina HiSeq with 60 bp reads that cover the CDR3, reading from J toward V. As for the authors' bioinformatics: Raw reads were preprocessed to remove errors, and CDR3 was defined by IMGT conventions from the conserved cysteine to phenylalanine. Clonality was computed as 1 minus the Shannon entropy, with the entropy normalized by log2 of the number of productive unique TCRs. Whether scalp clones were CD4 or CD8 was inferred by matching scalp TCRbeta sequences against CD4 and CD8 repertoires sorted from blood. This immuneACCESS table, as held by TCRdb, lists in-frame sequences with V and J called but not all clones. Of the missing ones, under half trace to an unresolved V gene in checked studies; the others have no known cause. D and trimming come from the DNA, and the V and J calls and clone size come from that table. This sample has under 350,000 clones in the table, none counted a single time. The top ten clones comprise less than 1.5% of the sample.

Trimming accounts for 5 bases at V and 0 bases at J, while the number of junction bases matched to no gene is 4. In the germline V gene, CDR1 corresponds to NSHNY and CDR2 to SYGAGN. Reading from cysteine to phenylalanine, the CDR3 counts 16 amino acids. Only the CDR3 bases that were read are kept: 36 of them, in frame from base 1. Beyond this particular receptor, the publication reports: Higher clonality and more expanded CD8+ clones were observed in lesional scalp than in normal scalp, particularly in alopecia totalis/universalis, a finding suggestive of antigenic drive. Scalp TCR repertoire analysis is complicated because resident alphabeta T cells in normal human skin are also sequenced, whereas mouse skin is dominated by gammadelta T cells. TCR sequences shared between patients were less clear than in mice, possibly partly because of HLA diversity in the patient population.

In its sample, this clone was seen a few times. Its binding antigen is unknown. This receptor came from a mouse, so its gene names and germline sequences are mouse ones too. The CDR3 end lies 4 residues beyond the end of the read and is filled in from the germline J gene. Cells from pooled mouse cutaneous lymph nodes were stained for CD4, CD8alpha, NKG2D, NKG2ACE and other markers and then sorted on a BD Influx. Sequencing was carried out using CD4+ T cells sorted from a lymph node. The chain joins TRBV13-1 to TRBJ2-3, and 12 junction bases match TRBD2. The source of this sequence is a C3H/HeJ mouse with alopecia areata. The mouse line in question has MHC haplotype H2-k. The part of the CDR3 DNA that was read is TGTGCCAGCAGGACTGGGGGGGCGAGGAGTGCAGAA. The encoded protein is CASRTGGARSAE. The CDR3, in full, reads CASRTGGARSAETLYF.